These 27 T cell receptor beta chains were all obtained from the same sample, sequenced in a study of blood T cell repertoires in COVID-19. TCRdb keeps only in-frame clones here, not all; method: immunoSEQ multiplex PCR. The sample shows fewer than 350,000 clones, 75% to 90% of them seen only once. The material sequenced was PBMCs or T cells enriched from blood (not recorded which). These receptors all come from a woman in her fifties or sixties who had recovered from COVID-19.

The chain uses TRBV3-1 (or the pseudogene TRBV3-2) and TRBJ1-6; 7 nucleotides align to TRBD1. Per the germline V gene, CDR1 is LGHDT and CDR2 is YNNKEL (reference sequence). The CDR3 totals 14 residues. V dropped 0 bases and J dropped 7; count of bases not matched to a gene: 0. The CDR3 protein is CASSQDRGNSPLHF. The CDR3 coding sequence is TGTGCCAGCAGCCAAGACAGGGGGAATTCACCCCTCCACTTT.

The V call is TRBV15, the J call TRBJ2-1; possibly TRBD2 for D (5 bases). V lost 0 bases, J lost 7 bases, and 16 bases lay in between. Germline lookup yields CDR1 LNHNV and CDR2 YYDKDF (reference sequence). There are 16 residues in the CDR3. CDR3 protein: CATSRDRGLRRNEQFF. The CDR3, as DNA: TGTGCCACCAGCAGAGATCGCGGACTCAGAAGGAATGAGCAGTTCTTC.

This clone appeared many times. The gene calls are TRBV15 and TRBJ2-4; D remains unclear. This CDR3 is built from 13 residues. Trimming removed 0 bases at V and 7 bases at J, with 7 bases between. Germline-derived CDR1 and CDR2 are LNHNV and YYDKDF (reference sequence). The CDR3 loop reads CATSRDPRNIQYF. DNA for the CDR3: TGTGCCACCAGCAGAGACCCTCGGAACATTCAGTACTTC.

This sequence joins TRBV18 and TRBJ1-2; D unresolved. The V and J ends lost 3 bases and 6 bases respectively, with 14 bases between them. This CDR3 is built from 14 residues. Germline values: CDR1 KGHSH, CDR2 LQKENI. The CDR3 is CASSPLKEADGYTF. The CDR3 DNA is TGTGCCAGCTCACCTCTAAAAGAAGCCGATGGCTACACCTTC.

The V and J genes are TRBV27 and TRBJ1-4, with D perhaps matching TRBD1 (6 bases). In germline, CDR1 is MNHEY, CDR2 SMNVEV (reference sequence). The V gene lost 5 bases and the J gene lost 3 bases, with 13 bases spanning the gap. The CDR3 is 15 amino acids. The CDR3, as DNA: TGTGCCAGCAGTAAAACAGGGATTCCTAATGAAAAACTGTTTTTT. Protein product: CASSKTGIPNEKLFF.

V is TRBV19 and J is TRBJ1-4, with TRBD1 matching over 8 bases. This CDR3 has 14 amino acids. V lost 5 bases to trimming and J lost 5 bases; unmatched junction nucleotides: 4. Germline values: CDR1 LNHDA, CDR2 SQIVND (reference sequence). The CDR3 reads CASSPGTGNEKLFF. As DNA, the CDR3 is TGTGCCAGTAGTCCCGGGACAGGAAATGAAAAACTGTTTTTT.

This chain links TRBV29-1 with TRBJ1-2, with 7 bases fitting TRBD1. This CDR3 is 15 amino acids long. Germline assignment: CDR1 SQVTM and CDR2 ANQGSEA. The J segment lost 3 bases and the V segment lost 8 bases, leaving 15 bases of the junction unmatched. DNA for the CDR3: TGCAGCATAATGCCCGAAAACAGGGGAGACTATGGCTACACCTTC. It is translated as CSIMPENRGDYGYTF.

This clone was observed a single time. This chain links TRBV7-2 with TRBJ2-5; 12 bases agree with TRBD2. The CDR3 is 15 residues long. Germline lookup yields CDR1 SGHTA and CDR2 FQGNSA. V trimming: 5 bases; J trimming: 2 bases; junction bases outside the gene matches: 3. The CDR3 is CASSRTSGEQETQYF. DNA of the CDR3: TGTGCCAGCAGCCGGACTAGCGGGGAACAAGAGACCCAGTACTTC.

This chain connects TRBV24-1 to TRBJ2-5, with 7 bases fitting TRBD2. Trimming at V came to 4 bases and at J to 4 bases, leaving 11 bases not matched to a gene. This CDR3 contains 16 residues. Looked up from germline, CDR1 is KGHDR and CDR2 is SFDVKD. CDR3 coding DNA: TGTGCCACCAGTGAGGGGGGGTCTCAGGTTTTAGAGACCCAGTACTTC. Protein product: CATSEGGSQVLETQYF.

CDR3 nucleotides: TGTGCCAGCAGGGTAGGGGCCGCCCAGGGGACTGAAGCTTTCTTT. It yields the protein CASRVGAAQGTEAFF. The chain has TRBV6-5 and TRBJ1-1; weak D call: TRBD1 (6 bases). The CDR3 runs to 15 residues. Deletions cut 6 bases from V and 5 bases from J, with 19 bases between. Germline values: CDR1 MNHEY, CDR2 SVGAGI.

The rearrangement joins TRBV7-2 to TRBJ2-2; TRBD1 aligns across 11 bases. The CDR3 covers 16 residues. With 4 bases clipped from V and 6 bases from J, the junction kept 7 bases outside the gene matches. Germline values: CDR1 SGHTA, CDR2 FQGNSA. The CDR3: CASSWRMGQGAGELFF. CDR3 bases: TGTGCCAGCAGCTGGCGCATGGGACAGGGGGCCGGGGAGCTGTTTTTT.

The chain employs TRBV2 and TRBJ1-1; TRBD1 agrees at 8 bases. Germline-derived CDR1 and CDR2 are SNHLY and FYNNEI. The trim removed 6 bases at V and 2 bases at J, leaving 5 bases unmatched. This CDR3 is 14 amino acids long. CDR3 amino acids: CASRDRVSNTEAFF. DNA for the CDR3: TGTGCCAGCAGGGACAGGGTTAGCAACACTGAAGCTTTCTTT.

This rearrangement joins TRBV19 to TRBJ2-1; 11 nucleotides match TRBD2. Germline trimming cut 5 bases from V and 4 bases from J; bases unmatched to any gene: 1. Germline V gene sequence: CDR1 LNHDA, CDR2 SQIVND (reference sequence). The CDR3 is 14 amino acids. In DNA, the CDR3 is TGTGCCAGTAGTCGGACTAGCGGGTACAATGAGCAGTTCTTC. This codes for CASSRTSGYNEQFF.

V is TRBV7-9 and J is TRBJ2-1; D gene ambiguous. CDR3 length: 14 residues. Germline assignment: CDR1 SEHNR and CDR2 FQNEAQ (reference sequence). V was clipped by 8 bases and J by 7 bases, with 18 bases between them. CDR3 amino acids: CASSGWVNLNEQFF. The CDR3 DNA follows: TGTGCCAGCTCCGGGTGGGTTAATTTAAATGAGCAGTTCTTC.

This clone occurred once. The rearrangement links TRBV19 to TRBJ1-1; the match to TRBD1 covers 7 bases. The CDR3 loop spans 16 amino acids. Germline CDR1 is LNHDA and CDR2 is SQIVND (reference sequence). The J segment lost 1 base and the V segment lost 5 bases, leaving 10 bases of the junction unmatched. The CDR3 DNA reads TGTGCCAGTAGTCCTCACAAGGGACAGAAGAACACTGAAGCTTTCTTT. As protein: CASSPHKGQKNTEAFF. Full variable domain (missing parts from reference TRBV19 and TRBJ1-1): DGGITQSPKYLFRKEGQNVTLSCEQNLNHDAMYWYRQDPGQGLRLIYYSQIVNDFQKGDIAEGYSVSREKKESFPLTVTSAQKNPTAFYLCASSPHKGQKNTEAFFGQGTRLTVV.

This sequence joins TRBV29-1 and TRBJ2-7; 12 bases map to TRBD2. The CDR3 sequence is 13 residues long. V lost 4 bases to trimming and J lost 2 bases; unmatched junction nucleotides: 0. CDR1 and CDR2 from the germline V gene are SQVTM and ANQGSEA. For the CDR3, the DNA is TGCAGCGTTGGGACTAGCGGGACCTACGAGCAGTACTTC. This gives the protein CSVGTSGTYEQYF.

A few counts support this clone. V usage is TRBV10-1 and J usage is TRBJ2-2; D might be TRBD1 (6 bases). The V and J ends lost 8 bases and 3 bases respectively, with 13 bases between them. The CDR3 runs 14 residues. Germline V CDR1 and CDR2: WNHNN, SYGVQD (reference sequence). The CDR3 loop reads CASRRDTHTGELFF. CDR3 coding DNA: TGCGCCAGCCGCCGGGACACCCACACCGGGGAGCTGTTTTTT.

This chain links TRBV11-2 with TRBJ1-2; D possibly corresponds to TRBD1 (6 bases). Per the germline V gene, CDR1 is SGHAT and CDR2 is FQNNGV. Between the trimmed V and J ends, which lost 3 bases and 8 bases, there was a span of 13 bases. This CDR3 region has 13 residues. CDR3 protein: CASSFQGDTGYTF. The CDR3, as DNA: TGTGCCAGCAGCTTCCAAGGGGACACAGGCTACACCTTC.

The J gene is TRBJ1-4, the V gene TRBV30; tentatively, D is TRBD1 (5 bases). Trimming stripped 4 bases from V and 8 bases from J, with 11 bases between. This CDR3 is built from 12 residues. CDR1 GTSNPN and CDR2 SVGIG come from the germline V gene (reference sequence). The CDR3 loop is CAWNRIEEKLFF. As DNA, the CDR3 is TGTGCCTGGAACAGGATTGAAGAAAAACTGTTTTTT. The full variable domain, completed using reference TRBV30 and TRBJ1-4, is SQTIHQWPATLVQPVGSPLSLECTVEGTSNPNLYWYRQAAGRGLQLLFYSVGIGQISSEVPQNLSASRPQDRQFILSSKKLLLSDSGFYLCAWNRIEEKLFFGSGTQLSVL.

The count of this clone is one. V and J are TRBV19 and TRBJ1-1; no clear D. Germline V CDR1 and CDR2: LNHDA, SQIVND (reference sequence). V lost 7 bases to trimming and J lost 0 bases, with 15 bases between them. This CDR3 is 15 amino acids long. CDR3 DNA sequence: TGTGCCAGTACCATTTCATCGACACTGAACACTGAAGCTTTCTTT. Its protein product is CASTISSTLNTEAFF.

The chain carries TRBV7-9 and TRBJ1-6; D unclear. The CDR3 runs 14 residues. Germline V gives CDR1 SEHNR, CDR2 FQNEAQ (reference sequence). V dropped 8 bases and J dropped 0 bases, with 8 bases sitting between them. For the CDR3, the DNA is TGTGCCAGCGGTCGGGGCTCCTATAATTCACCCCTCCACTTT. Encoded protein: CASGRGSYNSPLHF.

The rearrangement uses TRBV10-1 and TRBJ1-1; possibly TRBD1 for D (5 bases). This CDR3 contains 14 residues. V was trimmed by 6 bases and J by 1 base, leaving 12 bases between them. Germline assignment: CDR1 WNHNN and CDR2 SYGVQD (reference sequence). CDR3 DNA sequence: TGCGCCAGCAGCCCCAGGGCAGGGAACACTGAAGCTTTCTTT. Translated, it gives CASSPRAGNTEAFF.

The CDR3 loop is CASSPRTSTYNEQFF. For the CDR3, the DNA is TGTGCCAGCTCACCCCGGACTAGTACATACAATGAGCAGTTCTTC. The V and J genes are TRBV18 and TRBJ2-1; TRBD2 matches 7 bases. V shed 3 bases, J shed 4 bases, and the junction held 6 bases outside the gene matches. CDR1 is KGHSH and CDR2 is LQKENI in the germline V gene. The CDR3 runs 15 residues.

The rearrangement links TRBV7-9 to TRBJ1-5; a possible D gene is TRBD1 (5 bases). Looked up from germline, CDR1 is SEHNR and CDR2 is FQNEAQ (reference sequence). V lost 1 base, J lost 4 bases, and 8 bases lay in between. The CDR3 spans 14 residues. The CDR3 bases are TGTGCCAGCAGCTTAGGGGGGGGAAATCAGCCCCAGCATTTT. This translates into CASSLGGGNQPQHF.

This sequence joins TRBV28 and TRBJ2-2; TRBD1 aligns across 9 bases. The CDR3 runs to 16 residues. The V segment lost 3 bases and the J segment 5 bases; nucleotides outside the gene matches: 7. Looked up from germline, CDR1 is MDHEN and CDR2 is SYDVKM. DNA of the CDR3: TGTGCCAGCAGTTTTTACAGGGGGCGAGGGACCGGGGAGCTGTTTTTT. It translates to CASSFYRGRGTGELFF.

The sample holds a few counts of this clone. The J gene is TRBJ1-3, the V gene TRBV19, with TRBD1 matching over 9 bases. The CDR3 has 15 residues. Germline V lookup: CDR1 LNHDA, CDR2 SQIVND (reference sequence). The V gene end was trimmed by 7 bases and the J gene end by 3 bases; junction bases not matched to a gene: 7. CDR3 protein: CASNPGQGFGNTIYF. CDR3 sequence (DNA): TGTGCCAGTAATCCGGGACAGGGTTTTGGAAACACCATATATTTT.

V gene TRBV6-5 combines with J gene TRBJ2-7; no clear D. Germline lookup yields CDR1 MNHEY and CDR2 SVGAGI. There are 13 residues in the CDR3. The ends were cut back, 2 bases at V and 3 bases at J, with 8 bases in the middle. The CDR3 reads CASSYGRNYEQYF. The CDR3 DNA sequence: TGTGCCAGCAGTTACGGCAGAAACTACGAGCAGTACTTC.